Listed below are T cell receptor beta chains from one sample, sequenced in a study of blood T cell repertoires in COVID-19. Repertoires were generated with immunoSEQ multiplex PCR, while TCRdb's copy carries only in-frame clones and drops some. The sample includes 95,000 to 150,000 clones, around 79% seen only once; the top ten take 2.3%. Sequenced sample: peripheral blood. These receptors were collected from a man aged 65 to 85 with acute or convalescent COVID-19. CDR3s include the opening cysteine and the closing phenylalanine or tryptophan. A D gene is named only where the DNA matches it firmly. Expanded clones get a size class; other rows say once, few or many, or leave the size out.

abundance	d_gene	v_gene	j_gene	CDR3aa	CDR3nt
NA	NA	TRBV5-5	TRBJ2-7	CASSLVLNGLHEQYF	TGTGCCAGCAGCTTGGTGCTAAACGGACTCCACGAGCAGTACTTC
few	NA	TRBV6-5	TRBJ1-1	CASSYSMSREAFF	TGTGCCAGCAGTTACTCGATGTCCAGGGAAGCTTTCTTT
NA	TRBD1	TRBV18	TRBJ2-7	CASSWQGAYEQYF	TGTGCCAGCTCATGGCAGGGGGCCTACGAGCAGTACTTC
once	NA	TRBV24-1	TRBJ1-4	CATGTGGEKLFF	TGTGCCACCGGGACGGGGGGTGAAAAACTGTTTTTT
NA	NA	TRBV4-1	TRBJ2-7	CASSQGGQSSYEQYF	TGCGCCAGCAGCCAAGGAGGACAGAGCTCCTACGAGCAGTACTTC
NA	NA	TRBV5-1	TRBJ2-2	CASSLMGQNTGELFF	TGCGCCAGCAGCTTGATGGGACAGAACACCGGGGAGCTGTTTTTT
NA	TRBD1	TRBV5-1	TRBJ1-4	CASSRGDRVVSTNEKLFF	TGCGCCAGCAGCCGGGGGGACAGGGTGGTATCAACTAATGAAAAACTGTTTTTT
NA	TRBD1	TRBV7-3	TRBJ1-1	CASSSQGGLTEAFF	TGTGCCAGCAGCTCGCAGGGGGGCCTCACTGAAGCTTTCTTT
NA	NA	TRBV2	TRBJ1-5	CASSEQSTGVGQPQHF	TGTGCCAGCAGTGAACAGTCGACGGGGGTGGGCCAGCCCCAGCATTTT
NA	NA	TRBV5-1	TRBJ1-3	CASSLDGAENTIYF	TGCGCCAGCAGCTTGGATGGTGCGGAAAACACCATATATTTT
NA	NA	TRBV7-9	TRBJ1-6	CASSFGGPLHF	TGTGCCAGCAGCTTTGGGGGGCCCCTCCACTTT
many	TRBD1	TRBV19	TRBJ1-2	CASSIGDRDVYGYTF	TGTGCCAGTAGTATAGGGGACAGGGACGTCTATGGCTACACCTTC
NA	NA	TRBV5-1	TRBJ2-2	CASSVDSENTGELFF	TGCGCCAGCAGCGTGGACTCCGAGAACACCGGGGAGCTGTTTTTT
NA	TRBD1	TRBV5-1	TRBJ1-2	CASSLEGAGGYTF	TGCGCCAGCAGCTTGGAGGGGGCGGGAGGCTACACCTTC
NA	NA	TRBV10-3	TRBJ1-1	CALRTDLNTEAFF	TGTGCCCTACGGACAGACCTGAACACTGAAGCTTTCTTT
NA	NA	TRBV2	TRBJ2-1	CASSSRQGPFF	TGTGCCAGCAGCTCACGGCAGGGGCCGTTCTTC
NA	TRBD1	TRBV4-2	TRBJ1-2	CASSRRDRDYGYTF	TGTGCCAGCAGCCGCCGGGACAGGGATTATGGCTACACCTTC
few	NA	TRBV27	TRBJ2-1	CASSSPRDNEQFF	TGTGCCAGCAGTTCCCCCCGGGACAATGAGCAGTTCTTC
once	NA	TRBV6-2/TRBV6-3	TRBJ1-1	CASSPGQGNTEAFF	TGTGCCAGCAGTCCCGGTCAGGGGAACACTGAAGCTTTCTTT
NA	NA	TRBV19	TRBJ1-3	CASTPSDSSGNTIYF	TGTGCCAGTACCCCATCGGACAGCTCTGGAAACACCATATATTTT
NA	TRBD1	TRBV5-4	TRBJ2-1	CASSPTGGTYNEQFF	TGTGCCAGCAGCCCGACAGGGGGCACCTACAATGAGCAGTTCTTC
NA	TRBD2	TRBV7-8	TRBJ2-7	CASSPPGGLAGSSYEQYF	TGTGCCAGCAGCCCCCCCGGGGGACTAGCGGGTAGCTCCTACGAGCAGTACTTC
NA	NA	TRBV5-6	TRBJ2-5	CASSWAGIQETQYF	TGTGCCAGCAGCTGGGCAGGGATTCAGGAGACCCAGTACTTC
NA	NA	TRBV19	TRBJ2-5	CASSIDLTPGEQTQYF	TGTGCCAGTAGTATAGATCTAACCCCAGGGGAGCAGACCCAGTACTTC
once	TRBD1	TRBV11-2	TRBJ1-1	CASSMTGTGSIEAFF	TGTGCCAGCAGCATGACCGGGACAGGGTCGATTGAAGCTTTCTTT
NA	NA	TRBV5-4	TRBJ2-1	CASSLAFEQFF	TGTGCCAGCAGCTTGGCCTTTGAGCAGTTCTTC
NA	TRBD1	TRBV7-2	TRBJ2-3	CASSLTLRQGKRYF	TGTGCCAGCAGCTTAACCCTCCGACAGGGTAAGCGGTATTTT
NA	TRBD2	TRBV2	TRBJ2-2	CAGTGTRNTGELFF	TGTGCCGGAACCGGGACTAGGAACACCGGGGAGCTGTTTTTT
once	NA	TRBV5-4	TRBJ2-5	CASSPDRKETQYF	TGTGCCAGCAGCCCAGACAGAAAAGAGACCCAGTACTTC
NA	TRBD1	TRBV19	TRBJ1-1	CASSIRGTVENTEAFF	TGTGCCAGTAGTATCCGCGGGACAGTCGAGAACACTGAAGCTTTCTTT
NA	NA	TRBV5-1	TRBJ2-3	CASSTTIGGQNTQYF	TGCGCCAGCAGCACTACAATCGGGGGGCAGAATACGCAGTATTTT
NA	NA	TRBV19	TRBJ2-3	CASRKDGADTQYF	TGTGCCAGTAGGAAGGATGGAGCAGATACGCAGTATTTT
NA	TRBD1	TRBV6-5	TRBJ2-5	CASTTTGYQETQYF	TGTGCCAGCACAACGACAGGGTACCAAGAGACCCAGTACTTC
NA	NA	TRBV15	TRBJ1-1	CATSRWGQGKVRAYEAFF	TGTGCCACCAGCAGATGGGGCCAGGGTAAAGTAAGAGCATATGAAGCTTTCTTT
NA	TRBD2	TRBV5-1	TRBJ2-2	CASSLEVLAGLNTGELFF	TGCGCCAGCAGCTTGGAGGTACTAGCGGGGTTAAACACCGGGGAGCTGTTTTTT
NA	NA	TRBV19	TRBJ1-5	CASSISRDASNQPQHF	TGTGCCAGTAGTATATCCAGGGATGCTAGCAATCAGCCCCAGCATTTT
NA	TRBD1	TRBV5-4	TRBJ2-7	CASSTTGREQYF	TGTGCCAGCAGCACGACAGGGCGGGAGCAGTACTTC
NA	TRBD1	TRBV7-8	TRBJ1-5	CASRSGGLSNQPQHF	TGTGCCAGCAGGTCAGGGGGCTTGAGCAATCAGCCCCAGCATTTT
NA	NA	TRBV4-1	TRBJ1-2	CASSQDRSQANYGYTF	TGCGCCAGCAGCCAAGATCGGAGCCAAGCGAATTATGGCTACACCTTC
NA	TRBD1	TRBV5-1	TRBJ1-1	CASSTIQGAKGTEAFF	TGCGCCAGCAGCACTATACAGGGGGCGAAGGGCACTGAAGCTTTCTTT
NA	NA	TRBV24-1	TRBJ1-2	CATSDSKRGHVYGYTF	TGTGCCACCAGTGACTCGAAACGGGGACATGTTTATGGCTACACCTTC
NA	TRBD1	TRBV3-1/TRBV3-2	TRBJ2-7	CASSQGKTQGAAFYEQYF	TGTGCCAGCAGCCAGGGTAAAACACAGGGGGCTGCGTTCTACGAGCAGTACTTC
NA	TRBD1	TRBV23-1	TRBJ2-3	CASSQSRDREADTQYF	TGCGCCAGCAGTCAATCCCGGGACAGGGAGGCAGATACGCAGTATTTT
few	TRBD1	TRBV28	TRBJ1-6	CASSLEAGTVNSPLHF	TGTGCCAGCAGTTTAGAGGCTGGGACAGTTAATTCACCCCTCCACTTT
once	NA	TRBV6-5	TRBJ2-2	CASRLGGGTGELFF	TGTGCCAGTCGACTAGGAGGAGGGACCGGGGAGCTGTTTTTT
NA	NA	TRBV5-1	TRBJ1-1	CASSLVPGSEAFF	TGCGCCAGCAGCTTAGTCCCGGGTTCTGAAGCTTTCTTT
NA	TRBD1	TRBV7-8	TRBJ2-2	CASSLNRGADTGELFF	TGTGCCAGCAGCTTAAACAGGGGGGCGGACACCGGGGAGCTGTTTTTT
NA	NA	TRBV27	TRBJ2-1	CASSLTRGFSYNEQFF	TGTGCCAGCAGTCTCACCCGGGGTTTCTCCTACAATGAGCAGTTCTTC
NA	NA	TRBV6-2/TRBV6-3	TRBJ1-6	CASSKIIGGAESPLHF	TGTGCCAGCAGCAAGATTATCGGGGGGGCGGAATCACCCCTCCACTTT
NA	NA	TRBV6-5	TRBJ2-1	CATLSNTDNEQFF	TGTGCCACCCTATCTAACACAGACAATGAGCAGTTCTTC
NA	TRBD2	TRBV5-6	TRBJ2-5	CASSPRGSGAPETQYF	TGTGCCAGCAGCCCGCGGGGAAGCGGGGCCCCAGAGACCCAGTACTTC
NA	NA	TRBV9	TRBJ1-2	CASSPTFSPGERGYTF	TGTGCCAGCAGTCCGACCTTTTCGCCCGGGGAGAGGGGCTACACCTTC
many	NA	TRBV15	TRBJ2-1	CATSESHYYNEQFF	TGTGCCACCTCGGAGTCCCACTACTACAATGAGCAGTTCTTC